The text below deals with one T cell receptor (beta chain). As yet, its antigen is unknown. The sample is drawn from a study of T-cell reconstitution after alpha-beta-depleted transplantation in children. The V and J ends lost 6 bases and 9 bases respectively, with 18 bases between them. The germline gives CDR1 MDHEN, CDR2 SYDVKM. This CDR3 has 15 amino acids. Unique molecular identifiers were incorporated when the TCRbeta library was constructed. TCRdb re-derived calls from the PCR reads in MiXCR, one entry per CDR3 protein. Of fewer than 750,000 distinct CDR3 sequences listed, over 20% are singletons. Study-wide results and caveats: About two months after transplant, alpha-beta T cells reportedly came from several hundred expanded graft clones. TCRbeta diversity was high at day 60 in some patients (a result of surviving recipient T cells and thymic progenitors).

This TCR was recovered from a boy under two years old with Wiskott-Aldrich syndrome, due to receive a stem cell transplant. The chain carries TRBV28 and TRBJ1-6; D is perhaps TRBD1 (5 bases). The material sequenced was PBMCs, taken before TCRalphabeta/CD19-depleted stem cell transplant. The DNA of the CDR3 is TGTGCCAGCAGCCGGAAGGGACTTCTGATTTCACCCCTCCACTTT. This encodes CASSRKGLLISPLHF.